What follows is one T cell receptor beta chain and its context. Its target is not known. The data derive from a study of OX40 agonist ivuxolimab in advanced cancers. Across the whole study: Roughly two fifths of patients had received prior checkpoint inhibitor therapy. One patient with hepatocellular carcinoma and two with cutaneous melanoma, three in all, had partial responses. General study findings and limits: CD8+ T cells were the subset that, on average, had more expanded clones than CD4+.

Germline V CDR1 and CDR2: KGHSH, LQKENI. V was shortened by 0 bases and J by 1 base, with 6 bases between the two germline ends. The CDR3 contains 14 residues. Assay: immunoSEQ multiplex PCR; the TCRdb copy retains only in-frame clones and omits some. Of approximately 100,000 clones detected, 90% appear once; the ten largest clones hold approximately 0.3%. Sequencing used CD4+ or CD8+ T cells sorted from blood, obtained in a trial of the OX40 agonist ivuxolimab. This clonotype was sampled from an adult with an advanced solid tumor such as melanoma, head and neck, liver or kidney cancer. This chain joins TRBV18 and TRBJ1-1; a possible D gene is TRBD1 (6 bases). The CDR3 loop reads CASSPPTGNTEAFF. The CDR3 DNA sequence: TGTGCCAGCTCACCACCGACAGGGAACACTGAAGCTTTCTTT.